This T cell receptor (beta chain) was captured in a study of control samples from healthy donors and cancer patients. From germline, CDR1 is SQVTM and CDR2 ANQGSEA. This CDR3 is built from 13 residues. Trimming removed 3 bases from V and 10 bases from J, with 15 bases in between. Only in-frame clones appear in the TCRdb table, and some are missing; sequencing was by immunoSEQ multiplex PCR. The table lists just under 150,000 clones, about 91% of them singletons. This sequence originates from a man aged 25-40 years in good health. The V call is TRBV29-1, the J call TRBJ1-4, with D tentatively TRBD1 (6 bases). Sequenced: blood. The CDR3 nucleotides are TGCAGCGTTGATAGGGGGGACGGCGGAAAACTGTTTTTT. Translation: CSVDRGDGGKLFF.